These 14 T cell receptor beta chains were all obtained from the same sample, sequenced in a study of Graves' ophthalmopathy and Graves' hyperthyroidism. Using RNA transcripts, the TCR beta CDR3 regions were amplified. The authors performed first-round RT-PCR with HTBI primers and then a second-round multiplex PCR. Each CDR3 protein gets one entry after TCRdb re-called the multiplex PCR reads with MiXCR. The sample carries some 520,000 distinct CDR3 sequences, about an eighth recorded once. Specimen: blood. The receptors stem from a woman in her 30s with Graves' ophthalmopathy.

This clonotype came up many times. This chain connects TRBV28 to TRBJ2-5; TRBD1 aligns across 9 bases. The length of the CDR3 is 14 residues. Germline CDR1 reads MDHEN; CDR2 reads SYDVKM. The V gene end was trimmed by 5 bases and the J gene end by 3 bases; junction bases not matched to a gene: 4. DNA of the CDR3: TGTGCCAGCAGTGGACAGGGGTTGAAAGAGACCCAGTACTTC. This translates into CASSGQGLKETQYF.

V gene TRBV6-2 or TRBV6-3 combines with J gene TRBJ1-2; 8 nucleotides align to TRBD1. The length of the CDR3 is 16 residues. From germline, CDR1 is MNHEY and CDR2 SVGEGT. V shed 2 bases, J shed 4 bases, and the junction held 9 bases outside the gene matches. In DNA, the CDR3 is TGTGCCAGCAGTTACGTGGTGACAGGGGTGGGCTATGGCTACACCTTC. This encodes CASSYVVTGVGYGYTF.

This clonotype was counted ten times or more. The chain has TRBV28 and TRBJ2-7, with D unresolved. The V end was cut by 6 bases, the J end by 0 bases, with 9 bases between. The germline gives CDR1 MDHEN, CDR2 SYDVKM. This CDR3 is built from 13 residues. The CDR3 sequence is CASRIRSSYEQYF. The CDR3 DNA follows: TGTGCCAGCAGGATCCGGAGCTCCTACGAGCAGTACTTC.

At least ten counts were recorded for this clonotype. The chain carries TRBV12-3 or TRBV12-4 and TRBJ2-2, with no clear D. The CDR3 contains 11 residues. V lost 7 bases and J lost 9, with 9 bases in between. CDR3 nucleotides: TGTGCCAGCATCACTGCGAGGGAGCTGTTTTTT. Translated: CASITARELFF.

At least ten counts were recorded for this clonotype. The chain uses TRBV29-1 and TRBJ2-2; tentatively, D is TRBD2 (5 bases). Germline CDR1 and CDR2: SQVTM and ANQGSEA. Trimming shortened V by 4 bases and J by 6 bases, and 15 bases separated the two germline ends. There are 14 residues in the CDR3. CDR3 coding DNA: TGCAGCGTTGTTAACGGGATGGTAGCCGGGGAGCTGTTTTTT. It translates to CSVVNGMVAGELFF.

This clonotype has only a few counts. This chain uses TRBV5-8 with TRBJ2-7; tentative D call: TRBD1 (7 bases). CDR1 is SGHTS and CDR2 is YDEGEE in the germline V gene. The CDR3 sequence is 12 residues long. Trimming took 6 bases from V and 12 from J, leaving 19 bases between them. The CDR3 loop is CASIAPGAGGYF. The CDR3 DNA sequence: TGTGCCAGCATCGCTCCGGGGGCAGGGGGGTACTTC.

This clonotype was recorded at least ten times. The chain employs TRBV19 and TRBJ1-2, with D maybe TRBD1 (6 bases). This CDR3 has 14 residues. Trimming cost V 4 bases and J 7 bases, with 16 bases left between them. Germline V lookup: CDR1 LNHDA, CDR2 SQIVND (reference sequence). The CDR3 is CASSTISGVRGYTF. Here the CDR3 DNA reads TGTGCCAGTAGTACGATCTCAGGGGTTCGTGGCTACACCTTC.

The chain is built from TRBV27 and TRBJ1-6; tentative D call: TRBD1 (5 bases). The CDR3 has 15 residues. V lost 2 bases, J lost 2 bases, and 7 bases lay in between. In germline, CDR1 is MNHEY, CDR2 SMNVEV (reference sequence). CDR3 protein: CASSLTRAYNSPLHF. CDR3 nucleotides: TGTGCCAGCAGTTTAACCAGGGCCTATAATTCACCCCTCCACTTT.

A note on this clonotype: Being one base from a much bigger clone, this may be a read error. This chain joins TRBV27 and TRBJ2-2; TRBD2 agrees at 9 bases. The CDR3 runs to 17 residues. CDR1 MNHEY and CDR2 SMNVEV come from the germline V gene (reference sequence). CDR3 residues: CASSTLGAGGNTGELCF. The CDR3 DNA sequence: TGTGCCAGCAGTACCCTAGGAGCGGGGGGTAACACCGGGGAGCTGTGTTTT.

The table lists this clonotype with a count of one. The chain combines TRBV20-1 with TRBJ1-1; tentative D call: TRBD1 (6 bases). Trimming cost V 1 base and J 6 bases, with 24 bases left between them. The CDR3 totals 17 residues. CDR1 is DFQATT and CDR2 is SNEGSKA in the germline V gene (reference sequence). CDR3 sequence reads: CSARGVRGGQQKSEAFF. CDR3 nucleotide sequence: TGCAGTGCTAGAGGAGTAAGGGGGGGACAACAGAAGTCTGAAGCTTTCTTT.

This clonotype was seen at least ten times. The rearrangement links TRBV6-5 to TRBJ1-6; the D gene is possibly TRBD1 (5 bases). Per germline, CDR1 MNHEY and CDR2 SVGAGI. The CDR3 sequence is 14 residues long. Between the trimmed V and J ends, which lost 2 bases and 10 bases, there was a span of 12 bases. This CDR3 is CASSYSRWDSPLHF. The CDR3 coding sequence is TGTGCCAGCAGTTACAGCAGGTGGGACTCACCCCTCCACTTT.

This clonotype showed up many times. The V call is TRBV7-6, the J call TRBJ1-1; D not resolved. Germline CDR1 is SGHVS and CDR2 is FNYEAQ. V was shortened by 6 bases and J by 8 bases, with 10 bases between the two germline ends. This CDR3 is built from 11 residues. The CDR3 DNA follows: TGTGCCAGCAGTTCGGGTGGGGAAGCTTTCTTT. As protein: CASSSGGEAFF. The full variable domain, in which reference TRBV7-6 and TRBJ1-1 provide the parts outside the CDR3, is GAGVSQSPRYKVTKRGQDVALRCDPISGHVSLYWYRQALGQGPEFLTYFNYEAQQDKSGLPNDRFSAERPEGSISTLTIQRTEQRDSAMYRCASSSGGEAFFGQGTRLTVV.

This clonotype was detected ten times or more. V usage is TRBV29-1 and J usage is TRBJ1-2; possible D gene TRBD1, 5 bases. Germline V lookup: CDR1 SQVTM, CDR2 ANQGSEA. Trimming cost V 3 bases and J 8 bases, with 10 bases left between them. The CDR3 runs 11 residues. CDR3 amino acids: CSVDRAGGYTF. The CDR3 nucleotides are TGCAGCGTTGACAGGGCGGGCGGCTACACCTTC.

This clonotype has a handful of counts. The rearrangement links TRBV6-2 or TRBV6-3 to TRBJ2-5, with 12 bases lining up with TRBD2. Per germline, CDR1 MNHEY and CDR2 SVGEGT. V gave up 6 bases and J gave up 4 bases; unmatched junction bases: 12. This CDR3 has 17 residues. The DNA for the CDR3 is TGTGCCAGCAGCCTACACCCTAGCGGGGGGGCCCCAGAGACCCAGTACTTC. It encodes CASSLHPSGGAPETQYF.